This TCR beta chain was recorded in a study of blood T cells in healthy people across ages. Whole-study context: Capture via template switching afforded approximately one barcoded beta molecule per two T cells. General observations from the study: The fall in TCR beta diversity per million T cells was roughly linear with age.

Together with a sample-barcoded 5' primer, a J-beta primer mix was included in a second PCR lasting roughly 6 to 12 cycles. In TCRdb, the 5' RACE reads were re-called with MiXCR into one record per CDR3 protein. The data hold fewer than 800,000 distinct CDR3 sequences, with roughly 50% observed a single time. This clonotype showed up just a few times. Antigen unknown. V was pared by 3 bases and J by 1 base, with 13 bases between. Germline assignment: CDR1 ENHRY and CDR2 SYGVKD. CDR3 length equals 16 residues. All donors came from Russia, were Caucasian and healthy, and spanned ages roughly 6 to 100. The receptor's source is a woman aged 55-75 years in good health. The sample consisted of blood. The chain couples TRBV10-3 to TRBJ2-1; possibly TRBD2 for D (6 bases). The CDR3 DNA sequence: TGTGCCATCAGTGATTCCAGGGCGGGATCCTACAATGAGCAGTTCTTC. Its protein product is CAISDSRAGSYNEQFF.